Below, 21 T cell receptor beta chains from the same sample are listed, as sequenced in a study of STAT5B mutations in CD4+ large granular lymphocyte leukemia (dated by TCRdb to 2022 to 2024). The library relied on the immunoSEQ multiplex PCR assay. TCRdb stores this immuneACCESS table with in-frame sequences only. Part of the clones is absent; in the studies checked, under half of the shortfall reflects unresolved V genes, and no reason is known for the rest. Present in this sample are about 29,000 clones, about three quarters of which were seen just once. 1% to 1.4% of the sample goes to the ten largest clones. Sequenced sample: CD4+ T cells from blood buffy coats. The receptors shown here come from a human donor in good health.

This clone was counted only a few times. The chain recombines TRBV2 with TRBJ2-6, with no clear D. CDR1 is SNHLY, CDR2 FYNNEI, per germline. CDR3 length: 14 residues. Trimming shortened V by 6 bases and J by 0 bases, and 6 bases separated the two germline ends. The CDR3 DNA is TGTGCCAGCAGGGCGGACTCTGGGGCCAACGTCCTGACTTTC. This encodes CASRADSGANVLTF.

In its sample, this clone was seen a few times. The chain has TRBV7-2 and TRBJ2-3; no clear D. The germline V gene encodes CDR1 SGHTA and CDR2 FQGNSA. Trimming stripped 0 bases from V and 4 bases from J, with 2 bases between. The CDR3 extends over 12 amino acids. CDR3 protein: CASSLAADTQYF. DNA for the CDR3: TGTGCCAGCAGCTTAGCGGCAGATACGCAGTATTTT.

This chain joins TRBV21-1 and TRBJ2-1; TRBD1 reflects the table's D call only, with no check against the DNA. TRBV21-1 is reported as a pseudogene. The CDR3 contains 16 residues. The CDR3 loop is CASSTGQGISYNEQFF. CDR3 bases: TGTGCCAGCTCAACGGGACAGGGGATCTCCTACAATGAGCAGTTCTTC.

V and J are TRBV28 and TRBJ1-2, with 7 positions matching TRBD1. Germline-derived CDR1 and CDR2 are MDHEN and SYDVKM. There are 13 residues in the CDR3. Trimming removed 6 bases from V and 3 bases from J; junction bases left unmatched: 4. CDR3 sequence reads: CASRSGTDYGYTF. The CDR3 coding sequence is TGTGCCAGCAGATCCGGGACAGACTATGGCTACACCTTC.

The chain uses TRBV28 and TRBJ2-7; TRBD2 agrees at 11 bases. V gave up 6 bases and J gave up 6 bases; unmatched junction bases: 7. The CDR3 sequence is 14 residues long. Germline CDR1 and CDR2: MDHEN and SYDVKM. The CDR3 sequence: CASRLAGGFREQYF. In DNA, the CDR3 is TGTGCCAGCAGGCTAGCGGGAGGTTTTCGCGAGCAGTACTTC.

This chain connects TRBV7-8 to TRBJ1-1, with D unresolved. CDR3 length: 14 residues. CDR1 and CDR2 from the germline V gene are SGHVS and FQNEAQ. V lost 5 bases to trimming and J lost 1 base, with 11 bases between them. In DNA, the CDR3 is TGTGCCAGCAGCCCAACCCGTGGGAACACTGAAGCTTTCTTT. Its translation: CASSPTRGNTEAFF.

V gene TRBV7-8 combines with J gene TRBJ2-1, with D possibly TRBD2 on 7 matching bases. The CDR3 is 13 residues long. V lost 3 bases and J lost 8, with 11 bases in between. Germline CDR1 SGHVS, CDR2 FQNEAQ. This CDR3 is CASSFPGGHEQFF. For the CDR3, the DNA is TGTGCCAGCAGCTTCCCGGGGGGCCATGAGCAGTTCTTC.

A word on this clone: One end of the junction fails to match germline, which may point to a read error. The CDR3 nucleotides are TGTGCCAGCGGTTTCAGCTACAATGAGCAGTTCTTC. This codes for CASGFSYNEQFF. The chain combines TRBV27 with TRBJ2-1; D unclear. The CDR3 consists of 12 residues. Germline CDR1 MNHEY, CDR2 SMNVEV (reference sequence).

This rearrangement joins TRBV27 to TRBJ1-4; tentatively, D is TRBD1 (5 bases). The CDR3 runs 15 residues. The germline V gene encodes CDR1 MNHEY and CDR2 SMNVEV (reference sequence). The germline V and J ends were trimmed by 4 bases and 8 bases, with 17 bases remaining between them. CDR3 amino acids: CASSSWDAADEKLFF. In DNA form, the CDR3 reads TGTGCCAGCAGTTCCTGGGACGCCGCCGACGAAAAACTGTTTTTT.

The DNA for the CDR3 is TGTGCCTGGAGTGTAGAGGGTCGTAATTCACCCCTCCACTTT. Translating it yields CAWSVEGRNSPLHF. The J gene is TRBJ1-6, the V gene TRBV30; unclear D gene. The CDR3 contains 14 residues. Germline V gene data show CDR1 as GTSNPN and CDR2 as SVGIG (reference sequence). Trimming shortened V by 0 bases and J by 6 bases, and 9 bases separated the two germline ends. The complete variable domain, with remaining parts taken from reference TRBV30 and TRBJ1-6, reads SQTIHQWPATLVQPVGSPLSLECTVEGTSNPNLYWYRQAAGRGLQLLFYSVGIGQISSEVPQNLSASRPQDRQFILSSKKLLLSDSGFYLCAWSVEGRNSPLHFGNGTRLTVT.

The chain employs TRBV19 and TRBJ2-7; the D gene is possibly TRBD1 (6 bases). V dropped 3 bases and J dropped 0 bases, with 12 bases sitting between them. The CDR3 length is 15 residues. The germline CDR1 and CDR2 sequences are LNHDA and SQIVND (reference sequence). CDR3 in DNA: TGTGCCAGTAGTATTGCAGGGGCCTACTCCTACGAGCAGTACGTC. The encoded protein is CASSIAGAYSYEQYV.

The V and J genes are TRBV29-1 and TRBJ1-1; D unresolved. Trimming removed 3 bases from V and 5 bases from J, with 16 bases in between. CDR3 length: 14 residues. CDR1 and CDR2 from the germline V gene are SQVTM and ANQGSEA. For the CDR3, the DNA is TGCAGCGTTGACGTTGGCGCGGAATATACTGAAGCTTTCTTT. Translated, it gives CSVDVGAEYTEAFF.

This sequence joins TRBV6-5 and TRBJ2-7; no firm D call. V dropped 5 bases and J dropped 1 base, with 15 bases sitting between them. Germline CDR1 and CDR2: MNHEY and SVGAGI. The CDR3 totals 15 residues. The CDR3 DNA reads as TGTGCCAGCAGTCCCGGTCGGCCCATTTCCTACGAGCAGTACTTC. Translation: CASSPGRPISYEQYF.

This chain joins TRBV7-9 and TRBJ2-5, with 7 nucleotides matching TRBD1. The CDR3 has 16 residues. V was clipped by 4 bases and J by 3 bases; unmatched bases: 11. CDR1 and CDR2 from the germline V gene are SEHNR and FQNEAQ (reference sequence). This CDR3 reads CASSSNRGSAKETQYF. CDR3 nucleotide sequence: TGTGCCAGCAGCTCGAACAGGGGATCAGCCAAAGAGACCCAGTACTTC.

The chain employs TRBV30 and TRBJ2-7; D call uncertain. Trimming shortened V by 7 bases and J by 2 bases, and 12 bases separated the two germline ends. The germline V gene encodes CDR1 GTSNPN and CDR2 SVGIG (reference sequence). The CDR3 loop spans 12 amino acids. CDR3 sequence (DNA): TGTGCCTCTGACGGGCAGACCTACGAGCAGTACTTC. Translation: CASDGQTYEQYF.

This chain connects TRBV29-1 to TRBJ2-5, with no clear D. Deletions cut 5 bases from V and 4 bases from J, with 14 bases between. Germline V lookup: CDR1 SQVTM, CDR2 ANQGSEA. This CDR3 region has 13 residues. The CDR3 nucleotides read TGCAGCGTTTCCCCCCATTCGGCAGAGACCCAGTACTTC. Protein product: CSVSPHSAETQYF.

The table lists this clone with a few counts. CDR3 sequence (DNA): TGTGCCAGTAGTATCCTCAGCGTGCGGACCGGGGAGCTGTTTTTT. It yields the protein CASSILSVRTGELFF. The V gene is TRBV19, the J gene TRBJ2-2; D gene uncertain. Germline V gene sequence: CDR1 LNHDA, CDR2 SQIVND (reference sequence). The V and J ends lost 3 bases and 5 bases respectively, with 13 bases between them. This CDR3 contains 15 residues.

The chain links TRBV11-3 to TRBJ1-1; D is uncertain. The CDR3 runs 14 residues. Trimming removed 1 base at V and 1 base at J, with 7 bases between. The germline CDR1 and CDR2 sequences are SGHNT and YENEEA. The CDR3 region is CASSLGPGNTEAFF. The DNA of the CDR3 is TGTGCCAGCAGCTTAGGTCCCGGGAACACTGAAGCTTTCTTT.

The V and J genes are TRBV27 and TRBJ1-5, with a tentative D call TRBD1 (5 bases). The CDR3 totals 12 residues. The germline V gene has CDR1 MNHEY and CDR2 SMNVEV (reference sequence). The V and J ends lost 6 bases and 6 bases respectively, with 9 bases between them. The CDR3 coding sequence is TGTGCCAGCAGCAAACAGGTTCAGCCCCAGCATTTT. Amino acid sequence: CASSKQVQPQHF.

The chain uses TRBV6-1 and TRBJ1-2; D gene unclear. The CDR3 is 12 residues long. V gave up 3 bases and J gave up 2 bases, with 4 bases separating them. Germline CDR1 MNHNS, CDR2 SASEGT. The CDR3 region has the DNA TGTGCCAGCAGTGACATGAACTATGGCTACACCTTC. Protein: CASSDMNYGYTF.

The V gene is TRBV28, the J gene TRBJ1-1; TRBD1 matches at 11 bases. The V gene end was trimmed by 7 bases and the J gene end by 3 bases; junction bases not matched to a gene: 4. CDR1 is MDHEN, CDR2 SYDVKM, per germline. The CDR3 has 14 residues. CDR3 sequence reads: CASMGQGGDTEAFF. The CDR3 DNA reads TGTGCCAGCATGGGACAGGGGGGAGACACTGAAGCTTTCTTT.